These 27 T cell receptor beta chains share one sample of origin, sequenced in a study of T cells expressing NK-cell markers. Each CDR3 protein gets one entry in TCRdb, which reprocessed the 5' RACE reads and gives no DNA. The sample has 350,000 to 500,000 distinct CDR3 sequences. Input material: blood T cells: a sorted CD56 or NKG2C T cell subset, CD4+ or CD8+ T cells, or bulk PBMC T cells (not recorded which). The receptors were sampled from a woman between 18 and 75 years old in good health.

The V call is TRBV19, the J call TRBJ1-1. The CDR3 is made up of 16 amino acids. Germline CDR1 reads LNHDA; CDR2 reads SQIVND (reference sequence). The CDR3 reads CASSPKTRAANTEAFF.

V is TRBV14 and J is TRBJ2-3. Germline CDR1 reads SGHDN; CDR2 reads FVKESK. The CDR3 loop spans 16 amino acids. CDR3 in amino acids: CASSQGPAASTDTQYF.

The chain carries TRBV7-2 and TRBJ2-7; TCRdb's D call, TRBD1, is unchecked because there is no DNA. The CDR3 has 14 residues. Per the germline V gene, CDR1 is SGHTA and CDR2 is FQGNSA. CDR3 sequence reads: CASSWDIVSYEQYF.

The rearrangement uses TRBV20-1 and TRBJ1-3; TCRdb names TRBD1, which stays unverified in the absence of DNA. The CDR3 is 15 residues long. Germline V gene data show CDR1 as DFQATT and CDR2 as SNEGSKA (reference sequence). The CDR3: CSAIGQGTPGNTIYF.

This sequence joins TRBV7-2 and TRBJ2-3; TCRdb names TRBD1, which stays unverified in the absence of DNA. CDR1 and CDR2 (germline): SGHTA, FQGNSA. This CDR3 comprises 12 residues. The CDR3 sequence is CASSLVPGAQYF. Full variable domain (outside the CDR3, taken from reference TRBV7-2 and TRBJ2-3): GAGVSQSPSNKVTEKGKDVELRCDPISGHTALYWYRQSLGQGLEFLIYFQGNSAPDKSGLPSDRFSAERTGGSVSTLTIQRTQQEDSAVYLCASSLVPGAQYFGPGTRLTVL.

The chain is built from TRBV7-3 and TRBJ1-1; no DNA is available, so the TRBD1 call from TCRdb remains unchecked. The CDR3 covers 13 residues. The germline V gene encodes CDR1 SGHTA and CDR2 FQGTGA. CDR3 sequence: CASSSRDRGIAFF.

The chain links TRBV7-8 to TRBJ2-3. There are 15 residues in the CDR3. Germline assignment: CDR1 SGHVS and CDR2 FQNEAQ. CDR3: CASSLLFQSTDTQYF.

This sequence joins TRBV5-4 and TRBJ2-1; TCRdb selects TRBD2, and the lack of DNA leaves this call unchecked. CDR3 size: 14 residues. CDR1 is SGHNT, CDR2 YYREEE, per germline (reference sequence). CDR3 sequence reads: CASKGAGGDNEQFF.

The gene calls are TRBV12-3 or TRBV12-4 and TRBJ2-1; the TCRdb D gene call, TRBD1, has no DNA to confirm it. The CDR3 covers 14 residues. The CDR3: CASSFGASYNEQFF.

The chain has TRBV20-1 and TRBJ2-1; checking the TCRdb D call of TRBD1 is not possible without DNA. Germline loops: CDR1 DFQATT, CDR2 SNEGSKA (reference sequence). This CDR3 region has 16 residues. This CDR3 is CSARDPHGTQSNEQFF.

The rearrangement uses TRBV12-3 or TRBV12-4 and TRBJ1-5. The CDR3 is 17 residues long. The CDR3 sequence: CASSSTDGGYNNQPQHF.

The genes are TRBV20-1 and TRBJ2-4. This CDR3 comprises 13 residues. Germline V gene data show CDR1 as DFQATT and CDR2 as SNEGSKA (reference sequence). CDR3 sequence: CSARLPSTNIQYF.

The chain links TRBV28 to TRBJ2-3; TCRdb lists TRBD2, though no DNA is available to test this call. CDR3 size: 17 residues. CDR1 and CDR2 from the germline V gene are MDHEN and SYDVKM. CDR3 protein: CASRYTPGLAGSDTQYF.

The chain is built from TRBV28 and TRBJ2-1. The germline V gene encodes CDR1 MDHEN and CDR2 SYDVKM. The CDR3 totals 13 residues. CDR3 region: CASSLAPTNEQFF.

The chain combines TRBV20-1 with TRBJ1-5; TCRdb calls TRBD1, which cannot be checked without DNA. Germline V gives CDR1 DFQATT, CDR2 SNEGSKA (reference sequence). This CDR3 comprises 14 residues. The CDR3 here is CSARGTGTGEPQHF.

CDR3 sequence: CASSQDGETGELFF. The chain recombines TRBV4-3 with TRBJ2-2. Per germline, CDR1 LGHNA and CDR2 YSLEER. This CDR3 has 14 amino acids.

This chain links TRBV19 with TRBJ2-1. This CDR3 comprises 13 residues. Germline CDR1 reads LNHDA; CDR2 reads SQIVND (reference sequence). The CDR3: CASSIGLNNEQFF.

This chain uses TRBV2 with TRBJ2-5; the D call of TRBD1 rests on TCRdb alone, since no DNA is present to check it. Germline assignment: CDR1 SNHLY and CDR2 FYNNEI. This CDR3 comprises 13 residues. CDR3: CASSLQGPGTQYF.

The chain links TRBV27 to TRBJ2-7. Germline V lookup: CDR1 MNHEY, CDR2 SMNVEV (reference sequence). CDR3 length: 14 residues. CDR3 protein: CASNQTSGKREQYF.

The chain combines TRBV11-2 with TRBJ2-1; TCRdb's D call, TRBD2, is unchecked because there is no DNA. The V gene's germline CDR1 is SGHAT and CDR2 FQNNGV. The CDR3 is 17 residues long. The CDR3 is CASSWGLAGEPYNEQFF. Looking up the rest from reference TRBV11-2 and TRBJ2-1 gives the full variable domain: EAGVAQSPRYKIIEKRQSVAFWCNPISGHATLYWYQQILGQGPKLLIQFQNNGVVDDSQLPKDRFSAERLKGVDSTLKIQPAKLEDSAVYLCASSWGLAGEPYNEQFFGPGTRLTVL.

The chain recombines TRBV25-1 with TRBJ1-2; the TCRdb D gene call, TRBD1, has no DNA to confirm it. Germline V gene data show CDR1 as MGHDK and CDR2 as SYGVNS. The CDR3 length is 12 residues. The CDR3 loop reads CASRRQGEGYTF.

This chain joins TRBV7-7 and TRBJ2-1; checking the TCRdb D call of TRBD2 is not possible without DNA. The CDR3 consists of 17 residues. CDR1 is SSHAT and CDR2 is FNYEAQ in the germline V gene (reference sequence). CDR3 in amino acids: CASSLGTAGEPYNEQFF.

The V gene is TRBV5-4, the J gene TRBJ2-1. The CDR3 has 15 amino acids. CDR1 and CDR2 from the germline V gene are SGHNT and YYREEE (reference sequence). Here the CDR3 reads CASSSHRSSYNEQFF. Full variable domain (outside the CDR3, taken from reference TRBV5-4 and TRBJ2-1): ETGVTQSPTHLIKTRGQQVTLRCSSQSGHNTVSWYQQALGQGPQFIFQYYREEENGRGNFPPRFSGLQFPNYSSELNVNALELDDSALYLCASSSHRSSYNEQFFGPGTRLTVL.

J is TRBJ2-1 and V is TRBV12-3 or TRBV12-4; TCRdb designates TRBD1, a call that cannot be tested without DNA. This CDR3 region has 15 residues. The CDR3 sequence is CASSKFSRGDNEQFF.

The chain has TRBV11-2 and TRBJ2-1; TCRdb names TRBD2, which stays unverified in the absence of DNA. The CDR3 extends over 15 amino acids. Germline V gene lookup returns CDR1 SGHAT and CDR2 FQNNGV. CDR3 amino acids: CASSLGRELANEQFF. Together with reference TRBV11-2 and TRBJ2-1, the CDR3 gives the full variable domain: EAGVAQSPRYKIIEKRQSVAFWCNPISGHATLYWYQQILGQGPKLLIQFQNNGVVDDSQLPKDRFSAERLKGVDSTLKIQPAKLEDSAVYLCASSLGRELANEQFFGPGTRLTVL.

The gene calls are TRBV20-1 and TRBJ2-7; TCRdb's assignment of TRBD1 cannot be checked, as there is no DNA. The CDR3 sequence is 13 residues long. Germline assignment: CDR1 DFQATT and CDR2 SNEGSKA (reference sequence). The CDR3 is CSAFFPGVYEQYF.

This chain links TRBV6-4 with TRBJ2-3; with no DNA, the TCRdb D assignment of TRBD2 cannot be verified. From germline, CDR1 is MRHNA and CDR2 SNTAGT. The CDR3 runs 15 residues. The CDR3 protein is CASSWTSGGTDTQYF.